This TCR beta chain was identified during a study of shared clonotypes between healthy human individuals. Clones were sequenced by immunoSEQ multiplex PCR, and TCRdb holds only the in-frame ones, with some missing. Of about 2.1 million clones listed, approximately 94% are singletons. Naive CD8 cells comprised CD45RO-negative, CCR7-positively selected cells, excluding terminally differentiated effector memory CD45RA+ cells. The CDR3 contains 14 residues. The V end lost 4 bases, the J end lost 3 bases, and 13 bases lay between the germline ends. The V gene's germline CDR1 is SEHNR and CDR2 FQNEAQ (reference sequence).

The source of this sequence is a man aged 18 to 35 in good health. Some clones in this sample may be carry-over from other donors' samples. Material for sequencing was naive CD8+ T cells from PBMCs. The chain combines TRBV7-9 with TRBJ2-7; unclear D gene. The CDR3 DNA sequence: TGTGCCAGCAGCTCCTACCAAGTGAGCTACGAGCAGTACTTC. Protein product: CASSSYQVSYEQYF.